The sequence of this TCR beta chain was determined in a study of cytomegalovirus exposure and HLA in healthy donors. The study ran its PCR with 60 Vbeta and 13 Jbeta primers. Clones were read by immunoSEQ multiplex PCR, and TCRdb kept only the in-frame ones, dropping some. In the table there are 110,000 or so clones, roughly four fifths of which are singletons. The ends lost 5 bases at V and 7 bases at J; junction bases unmatched: 13. The CDR3 is 17 amino acids. Germline V gene lookup returns CDR1 LNHDA and CDR2 SQIVND (reference sequence). The rearrangement links TRBV19 to TRBJ2-1; 11 bases agree with TRBD2. This TCR came from a man aged 45 to 65 in good health and CMV-seropositive. The specimen sequenced was PBMCs. The CDR3, as DNA: TGTGCCAGTAGTCCACAATTGCTAGCGGGAGGAGGAAATGAGCAGTTCTTC. It yields the protein CASSPQLLAGGGNEQFF.